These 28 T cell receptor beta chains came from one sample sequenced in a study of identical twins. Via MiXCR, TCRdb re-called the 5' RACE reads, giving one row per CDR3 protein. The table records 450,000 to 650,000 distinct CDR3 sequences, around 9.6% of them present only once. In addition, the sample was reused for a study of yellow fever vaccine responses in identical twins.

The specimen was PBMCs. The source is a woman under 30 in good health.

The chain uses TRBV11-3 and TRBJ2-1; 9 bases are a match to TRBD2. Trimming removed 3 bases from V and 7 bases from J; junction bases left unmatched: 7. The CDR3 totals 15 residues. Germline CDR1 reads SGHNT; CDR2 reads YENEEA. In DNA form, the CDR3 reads TGTGCCAGCAGCTTGGAGGCGGGGGGGGTGAATGAGCAGTTCTTC. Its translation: CASSLEAGGVNEQFF.

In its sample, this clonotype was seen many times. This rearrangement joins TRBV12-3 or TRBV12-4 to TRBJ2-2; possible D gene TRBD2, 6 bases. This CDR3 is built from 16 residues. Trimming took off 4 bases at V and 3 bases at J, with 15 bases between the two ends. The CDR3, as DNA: TGTGCCAGCAGTTCCGGGGGAGCGGTACACACCGGGGAGCTGTTTTTT. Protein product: CASSSGGAVHTGELFF.

The CDR3 reads CASSLSPGRTEAFF. The CDR3 DNA follows: TGTGCCAGCAGCTTATCCCCAGGGAGGACTGAAGCTTTCTTT. This rearrangement joins TRBV7-9 to TRBJ1-1, with D tentatively TRBD1 (5 bases). Per the germline V gene, CDR1 is SEHNR and CDR2 is FQNEAQ (reference sequence). Trimming removed 2 bases at V and 5 bases at J, with 12 bases between. The CDR3 is 14 amino acids.

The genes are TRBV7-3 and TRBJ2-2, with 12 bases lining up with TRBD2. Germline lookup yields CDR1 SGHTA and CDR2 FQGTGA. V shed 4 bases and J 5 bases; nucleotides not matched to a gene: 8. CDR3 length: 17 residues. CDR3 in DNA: TGTGCCAGCAGCTCCCCGCGGACTAGCGGGGTAACCGGGGAGCTGTTTTTT. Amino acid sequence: CASSSPRTSGVTGELFF.

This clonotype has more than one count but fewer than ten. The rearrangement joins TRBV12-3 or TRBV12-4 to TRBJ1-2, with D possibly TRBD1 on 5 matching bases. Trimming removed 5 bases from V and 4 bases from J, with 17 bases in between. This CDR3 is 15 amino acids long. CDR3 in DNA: TGTGCCAGCAGTCCCGCGGGGGGGTACGGCTATGGCTACACCTTC. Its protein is CASSPAGGYGYGYTF.

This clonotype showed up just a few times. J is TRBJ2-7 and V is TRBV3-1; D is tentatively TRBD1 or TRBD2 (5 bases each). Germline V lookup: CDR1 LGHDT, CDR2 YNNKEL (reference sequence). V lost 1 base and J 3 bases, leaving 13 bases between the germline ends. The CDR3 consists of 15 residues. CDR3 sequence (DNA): TGTGCCAGCAGCCAAGGATCCGGGACGTTCTACGAGCAGTACTTC. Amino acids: CASSQGSGTFYEQYF.

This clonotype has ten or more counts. The CDR3 DNA reads TGCGCCAGCAGCTTGGAAGGCGGGACTGAAGCTTTCTTT. Translation gives CASSLEGGTEAFF. The chain has TRBV5-1 and TRBJ1-1; no clear D gene. V shed 0 bases and J shed 5 bases, with 8 bases lying between them. The CDR3 extends over 13 amino acids. Germline V gives CDR1 SGHRS, CDR2 YFSETQ.

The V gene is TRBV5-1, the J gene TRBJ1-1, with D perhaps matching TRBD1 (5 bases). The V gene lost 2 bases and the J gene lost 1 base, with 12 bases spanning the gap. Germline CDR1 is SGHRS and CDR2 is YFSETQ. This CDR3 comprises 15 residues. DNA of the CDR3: TGCGCCAGCAGCTTTCCGGGACTTTCGAACACTGAAGCTTTCTTT. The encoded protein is CASSFPGLSNTEAFF.

CDR3 nucleotide sequence: TGCAGTGCTAGGGAGGGGACTACCACCCCAGATACGCAGTATTTT. This sequence encodes CSAREGTTTPDTQYF. This rearrangement joins TRBV20-1 to TRBJ2-3, with 7 nucleotides matching TRBD2. Unmatched junction bases numbered 10, after V lost 3 bases and J lost 4 bases. Germline CDR1 is DFQATT and CDR2 is SNEGSKA (reference sequence). This CDR3 region has 15 residues.

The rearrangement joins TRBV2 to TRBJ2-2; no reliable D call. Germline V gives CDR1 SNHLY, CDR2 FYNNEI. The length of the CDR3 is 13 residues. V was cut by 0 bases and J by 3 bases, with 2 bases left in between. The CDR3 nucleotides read TGTGCCAGCAGTGAAGCATACACCGGGGAGCTGTTTTTT. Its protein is CASSEAYTGELFF.

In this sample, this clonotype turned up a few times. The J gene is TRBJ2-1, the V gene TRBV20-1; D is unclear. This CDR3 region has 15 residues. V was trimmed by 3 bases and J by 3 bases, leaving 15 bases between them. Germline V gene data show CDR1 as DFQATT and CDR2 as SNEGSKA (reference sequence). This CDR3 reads CSARDGPGYYNEQFF. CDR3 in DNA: TGCAGTGCTAGGGACGGCCCGGGTTACTACAATGAGCAGTTCTTC.

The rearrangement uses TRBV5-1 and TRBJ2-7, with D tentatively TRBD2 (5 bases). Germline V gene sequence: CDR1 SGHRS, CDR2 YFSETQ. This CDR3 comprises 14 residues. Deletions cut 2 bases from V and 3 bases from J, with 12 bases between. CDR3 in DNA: TGCGCCAGCAGCTTCGCGGGTCTTAACTACGAGCAGTACTTC. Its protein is CASSFAGLNYEQYF.

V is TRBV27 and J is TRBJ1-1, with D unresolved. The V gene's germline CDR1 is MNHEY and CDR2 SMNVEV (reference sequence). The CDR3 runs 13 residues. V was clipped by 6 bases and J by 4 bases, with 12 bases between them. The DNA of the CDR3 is TGTGCCAGCAGCAGTTATGGGAGCACTGAAGCTTTCTTT. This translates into CASSSYGSTEAFF.

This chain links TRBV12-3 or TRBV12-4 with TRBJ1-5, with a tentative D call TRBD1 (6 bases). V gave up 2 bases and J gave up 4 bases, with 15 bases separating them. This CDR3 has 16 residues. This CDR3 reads CASSLLGAAPNQPQHF. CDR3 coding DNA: TGTGCCAGCAGTTTACTGGGGGCCGCCCCAAATCAGCCCCAGCATTTT.

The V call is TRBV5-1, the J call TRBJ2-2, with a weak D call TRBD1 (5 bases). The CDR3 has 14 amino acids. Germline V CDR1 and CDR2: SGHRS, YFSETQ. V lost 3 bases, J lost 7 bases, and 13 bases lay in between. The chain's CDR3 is CASSWSAQGGELFF. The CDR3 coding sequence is TGCGCCAGCAGCTGGTCGGCCCAGGGCGGGGAGCTGTTTTTT.

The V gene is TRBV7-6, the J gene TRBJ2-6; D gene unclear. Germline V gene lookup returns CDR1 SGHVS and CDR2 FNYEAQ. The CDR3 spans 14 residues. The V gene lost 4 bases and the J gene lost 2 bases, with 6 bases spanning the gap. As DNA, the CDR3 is TGTGCCAGCAGCTCTCAAACTGGGGCCAACGTCCTGACTTTC. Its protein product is CASSSQTGANVLTF.

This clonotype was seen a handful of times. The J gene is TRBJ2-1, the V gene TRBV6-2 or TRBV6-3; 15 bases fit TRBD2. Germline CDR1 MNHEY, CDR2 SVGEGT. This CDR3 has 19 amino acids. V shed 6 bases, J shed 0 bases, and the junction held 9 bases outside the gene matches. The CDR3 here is CASRNPGLAGGSSYNEQFF. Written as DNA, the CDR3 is TGTGCCAGCAGGAACCCGGGACTAGCGGGGGGAAGCTCCTACAATGAGCAGTTCTTC.

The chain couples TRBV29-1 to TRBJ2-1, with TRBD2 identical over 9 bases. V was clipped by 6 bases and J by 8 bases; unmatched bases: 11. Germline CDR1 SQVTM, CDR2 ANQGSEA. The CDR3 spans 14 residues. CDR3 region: CSVHQREAEDEQFF. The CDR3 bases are TGCAGCGTACACCAGCGGGAGGCGGAGGATGAGCAGTTCTTC.

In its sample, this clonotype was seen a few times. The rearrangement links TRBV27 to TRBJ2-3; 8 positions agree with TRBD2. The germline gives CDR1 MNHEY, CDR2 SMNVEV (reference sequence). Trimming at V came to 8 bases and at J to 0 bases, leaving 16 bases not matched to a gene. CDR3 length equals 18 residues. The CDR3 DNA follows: TGTGCCAGCCAAAAGAGCGGGGGAGCCCATTCTAGCACAGATACGCAGTATTTT. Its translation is CASQKSGGAHSSTDTQYF.

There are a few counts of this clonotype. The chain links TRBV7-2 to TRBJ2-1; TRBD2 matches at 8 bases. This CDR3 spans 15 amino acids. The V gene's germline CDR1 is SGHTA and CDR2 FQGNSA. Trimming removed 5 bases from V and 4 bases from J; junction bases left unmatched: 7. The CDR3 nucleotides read TGTGCCAGCAGCGCCGGGGGGGGCGGTTACAATGAGCAGTTCTTC. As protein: CASSAGGGGYNEQFF. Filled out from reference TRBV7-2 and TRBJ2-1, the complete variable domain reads GAGVSQSPSNKVTEKGKDVELRCDPISGHTALYWYRQSLGQGLEFLIYFQGNSAPDKSGLPSDRFSAERTGGSVSTLTIQRTQQEDSAVYLCASSAGGGGYNEQFFGPGTRLTVL.

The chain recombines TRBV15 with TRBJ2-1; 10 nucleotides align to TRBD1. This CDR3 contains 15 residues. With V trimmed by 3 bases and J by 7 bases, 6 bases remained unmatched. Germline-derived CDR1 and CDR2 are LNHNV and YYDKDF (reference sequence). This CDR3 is CATSSGDRGSNEQFF. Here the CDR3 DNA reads TGTGCCACCAGCAGTGGGGACAGGGGATCGAATGAGCAGTTCTTC.

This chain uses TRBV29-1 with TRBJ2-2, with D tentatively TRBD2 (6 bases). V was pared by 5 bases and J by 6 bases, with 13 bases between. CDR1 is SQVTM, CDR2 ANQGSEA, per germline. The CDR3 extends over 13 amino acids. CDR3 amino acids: CSVPQGGAGELFF. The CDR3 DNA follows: TGCAGCGTTCCGCAGGGAGGAGCCGGGGAGCTGTTTTTT.

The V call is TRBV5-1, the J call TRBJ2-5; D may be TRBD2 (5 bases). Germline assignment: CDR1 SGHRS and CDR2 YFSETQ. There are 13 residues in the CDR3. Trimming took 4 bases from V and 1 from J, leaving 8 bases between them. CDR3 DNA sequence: TGCGCCAGCAGCGAAGGGAGCCAAGAGACCCAGTACTTC. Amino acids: CASSEGSQETQYF.

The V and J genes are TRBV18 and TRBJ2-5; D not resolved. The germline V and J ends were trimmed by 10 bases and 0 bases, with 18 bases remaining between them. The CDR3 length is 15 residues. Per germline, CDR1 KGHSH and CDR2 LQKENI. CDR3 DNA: TGTGCCACCACGGTCGCAGGATCGGACCAAGAGACCCAGTACTTC. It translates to CATTVAGSDQETQYF.

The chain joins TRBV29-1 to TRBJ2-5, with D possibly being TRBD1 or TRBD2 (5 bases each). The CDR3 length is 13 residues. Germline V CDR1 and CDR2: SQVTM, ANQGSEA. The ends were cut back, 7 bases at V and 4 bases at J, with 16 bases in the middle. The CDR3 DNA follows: TGCAGCGCCGCCGAGTGGGACGCAGAGACCCAGTACTTC. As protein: CSAAEWDAETQYF.

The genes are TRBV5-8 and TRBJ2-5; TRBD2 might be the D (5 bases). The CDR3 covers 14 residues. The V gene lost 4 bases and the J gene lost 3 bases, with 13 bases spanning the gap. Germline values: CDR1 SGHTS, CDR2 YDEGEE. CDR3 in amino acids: CASSPRRWEETQYF. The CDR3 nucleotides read TGTGCCAGCAGCCCCCGGAGGTGGGAAGAGACCCAGTACTTC.

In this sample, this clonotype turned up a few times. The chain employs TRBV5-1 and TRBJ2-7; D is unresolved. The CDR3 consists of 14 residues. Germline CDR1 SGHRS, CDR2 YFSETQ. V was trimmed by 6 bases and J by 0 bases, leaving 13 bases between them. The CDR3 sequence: CASTTDTTSYEQYF. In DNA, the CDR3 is TGCGCCAGCACCACAGACACGACCTCCTACGAGCAGTACTTC.

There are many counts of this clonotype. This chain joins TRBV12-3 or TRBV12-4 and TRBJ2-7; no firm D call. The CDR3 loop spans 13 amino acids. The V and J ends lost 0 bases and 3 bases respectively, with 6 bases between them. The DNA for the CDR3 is TGTGCCAGCAGTTTAGCAGGAATCTACGAGCAGTACTTC. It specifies CASSLAGIYEQYF.